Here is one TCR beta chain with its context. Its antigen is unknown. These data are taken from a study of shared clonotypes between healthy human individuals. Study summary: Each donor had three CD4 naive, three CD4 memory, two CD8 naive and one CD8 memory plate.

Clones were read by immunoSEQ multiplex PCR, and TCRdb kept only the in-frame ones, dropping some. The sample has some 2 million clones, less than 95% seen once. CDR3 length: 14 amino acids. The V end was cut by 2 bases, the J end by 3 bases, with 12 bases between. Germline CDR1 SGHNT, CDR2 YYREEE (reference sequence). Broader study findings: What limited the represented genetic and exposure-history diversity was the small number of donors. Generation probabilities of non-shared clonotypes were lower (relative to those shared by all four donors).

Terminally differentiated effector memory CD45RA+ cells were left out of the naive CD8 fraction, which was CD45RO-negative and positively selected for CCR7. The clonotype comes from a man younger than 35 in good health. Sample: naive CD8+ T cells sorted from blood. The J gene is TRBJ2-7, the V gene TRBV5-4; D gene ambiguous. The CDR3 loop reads CASSLGPTNYEQYF. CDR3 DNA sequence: TGTGCCAGCAGCTTAGGACCGACCAACTACGAGCAGTACTTC.